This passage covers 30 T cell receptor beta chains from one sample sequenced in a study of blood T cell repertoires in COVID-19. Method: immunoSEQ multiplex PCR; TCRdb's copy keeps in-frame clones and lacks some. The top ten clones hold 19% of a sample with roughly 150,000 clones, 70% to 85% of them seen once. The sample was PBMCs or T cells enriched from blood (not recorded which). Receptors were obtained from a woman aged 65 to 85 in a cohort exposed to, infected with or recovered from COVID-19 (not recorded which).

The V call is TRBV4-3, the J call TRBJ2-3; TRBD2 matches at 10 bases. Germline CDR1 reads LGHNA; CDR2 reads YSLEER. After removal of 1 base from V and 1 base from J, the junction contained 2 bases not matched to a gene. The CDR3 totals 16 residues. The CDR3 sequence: CASSQGSGRGTDTQYF. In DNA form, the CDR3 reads TGCGCCAGCAGCCAAGGAAGCGGGAGGGGCACAGATACGCAGTATTTT.

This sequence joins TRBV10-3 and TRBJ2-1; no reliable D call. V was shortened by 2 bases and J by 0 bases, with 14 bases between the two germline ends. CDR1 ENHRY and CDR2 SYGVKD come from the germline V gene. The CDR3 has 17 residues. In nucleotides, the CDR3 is TGTGCCATCAGTGAGCCTTCCGACACAAGCTCCTACAATGAGCAGTTCTTC. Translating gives CAISEPSDTSSYNEQFF.

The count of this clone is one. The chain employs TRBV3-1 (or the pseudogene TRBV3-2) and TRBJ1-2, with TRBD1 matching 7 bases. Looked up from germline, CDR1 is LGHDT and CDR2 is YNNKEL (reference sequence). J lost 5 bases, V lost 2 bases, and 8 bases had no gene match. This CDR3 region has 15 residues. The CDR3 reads CASSQRGHRGYGYTF. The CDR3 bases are TGTGCCAGCAGCCAAAGAGGGCACAGGGGATATGGCTACACCTTC.

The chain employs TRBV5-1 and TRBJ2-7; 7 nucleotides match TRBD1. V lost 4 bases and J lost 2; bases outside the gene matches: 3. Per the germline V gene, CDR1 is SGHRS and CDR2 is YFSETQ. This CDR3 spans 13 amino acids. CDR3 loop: CASSTGEPYEQYF. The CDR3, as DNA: TGCGCCAGCAGCACAGGGGAGCCCTACGAGCAGTACTTC. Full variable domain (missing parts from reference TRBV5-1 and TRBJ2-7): KAGVTQTPRYLIKTRGQQVTLSCSPISGHRSVSWYQQTPGQGLQFLFEYFSETQRNKGNFPGRFSGRQFSNSRSEMNVSTLELGDSALYLCASSTGEPYEQYFGPGTRLTVT.

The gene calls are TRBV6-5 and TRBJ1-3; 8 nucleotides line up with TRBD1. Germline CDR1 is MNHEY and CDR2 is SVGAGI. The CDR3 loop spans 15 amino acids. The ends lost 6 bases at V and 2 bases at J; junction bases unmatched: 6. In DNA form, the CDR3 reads TGTGCCAGCAGGGGAGAACAGGGGGCTGGAAACACCATATATTTT. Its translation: CASRGEQGAGNTIYF.

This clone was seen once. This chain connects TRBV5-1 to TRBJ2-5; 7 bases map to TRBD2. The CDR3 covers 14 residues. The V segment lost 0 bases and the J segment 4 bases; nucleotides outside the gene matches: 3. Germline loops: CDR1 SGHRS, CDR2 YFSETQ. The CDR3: CASSLDSGGETQYF. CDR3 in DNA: TGCGCCAGCAGCTTGGATTCGGGAGGAGAGACCCAGTACTTC.

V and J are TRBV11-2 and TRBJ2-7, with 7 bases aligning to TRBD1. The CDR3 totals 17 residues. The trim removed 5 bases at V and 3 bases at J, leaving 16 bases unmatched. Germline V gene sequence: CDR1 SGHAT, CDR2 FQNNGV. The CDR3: CASSIRTGQDINYEQYF. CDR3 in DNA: TGTGCCAGCAGCATTAGGACAGGACAAGATATTAACTACGAGCAGTACTTC.

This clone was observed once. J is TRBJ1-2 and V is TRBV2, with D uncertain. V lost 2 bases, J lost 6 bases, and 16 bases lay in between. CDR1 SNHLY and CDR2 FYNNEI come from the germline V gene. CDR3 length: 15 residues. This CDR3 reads CASSEQISRYDGYTF. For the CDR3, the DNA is TGTGCCAGCAGTGAACAGATATCCCGTTACGATGGCTACACCTTC.

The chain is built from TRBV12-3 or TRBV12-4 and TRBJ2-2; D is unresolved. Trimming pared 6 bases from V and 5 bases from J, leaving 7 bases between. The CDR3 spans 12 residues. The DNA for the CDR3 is TGTGCCAGCAGCCTTCTTACCGGGGAGCTGTTTTTT. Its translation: CASSLLTGELFF.

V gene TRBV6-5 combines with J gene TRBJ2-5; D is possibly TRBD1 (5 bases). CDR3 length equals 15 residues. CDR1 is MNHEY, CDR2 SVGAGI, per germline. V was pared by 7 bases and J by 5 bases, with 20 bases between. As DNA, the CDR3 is TGTGCCAGCACCCTATCGATTGGGGCTGCGGAGACCCAGTACTTC. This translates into CASTLSIGAAETQYF.

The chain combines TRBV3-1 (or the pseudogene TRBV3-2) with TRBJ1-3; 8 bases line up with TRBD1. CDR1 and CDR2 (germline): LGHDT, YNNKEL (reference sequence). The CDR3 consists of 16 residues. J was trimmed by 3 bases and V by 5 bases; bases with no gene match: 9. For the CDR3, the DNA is TGTGCCAGCAGCACCGAGACAGGGGCTGGTGGAAACACCATATATTTT. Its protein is CASSTETGAGGNTIYF.

The CDR3 reads CASSAGTGDYGYTF. In DNA, the CDR3 is TGTGCCAGCTCAGCCGGGACAGGGGACTATGGCTACACCTTC. V gene TRBV18 combines with J gene TRBJ1-2, with TRBD1 identical over 10 bases. CDR3 length equals 14 residues. Looked up from germline, CDR1 is KGHSH and CDR2 is LQKENI. Losses at the gene ends were 5 bases for V and 3 bases for J; bases not matched to a gene: 3.

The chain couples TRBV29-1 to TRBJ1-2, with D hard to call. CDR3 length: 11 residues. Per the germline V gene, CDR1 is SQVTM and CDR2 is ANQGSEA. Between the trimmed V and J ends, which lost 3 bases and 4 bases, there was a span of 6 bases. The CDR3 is CSVESGYGYTF. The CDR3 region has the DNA TGCAGCGTTGAGTCGGGCTATGGCTACACCTTC.

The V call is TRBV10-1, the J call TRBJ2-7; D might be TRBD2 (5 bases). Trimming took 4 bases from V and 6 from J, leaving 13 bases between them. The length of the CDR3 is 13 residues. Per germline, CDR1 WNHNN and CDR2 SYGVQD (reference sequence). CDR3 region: CASSAFGLGEQYF. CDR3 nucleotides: TGCGCCAGCAGTGCATTCGGACTCGGCGAGCAGTACTTC.

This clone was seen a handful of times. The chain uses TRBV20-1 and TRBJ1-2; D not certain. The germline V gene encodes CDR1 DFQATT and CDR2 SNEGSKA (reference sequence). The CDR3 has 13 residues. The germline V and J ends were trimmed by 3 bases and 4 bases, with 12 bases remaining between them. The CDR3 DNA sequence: TGCAGTGCTAGTCCGGGAGGAGGCTATGGCTACACCTTC. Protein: CSASPGGGYGYTF.

The DNA of the CDR3 is TGTGCCAGCAGCTTTAAGGCCGGGTTCACCTACGAGCAGTACTTC. It encodes CASSFKAGFTYEQYF. The V gene is TRBV7-9, the J gene TRBJ2-7, with unresolved D. The CDR3 sequence is 15 residues long. The V and J ends lost 3 bases and 2 bases respectively, with 14 bases between them. Germline loops: CDR1 SEHNR, CDR2 FQNEAQ (reference sequence).

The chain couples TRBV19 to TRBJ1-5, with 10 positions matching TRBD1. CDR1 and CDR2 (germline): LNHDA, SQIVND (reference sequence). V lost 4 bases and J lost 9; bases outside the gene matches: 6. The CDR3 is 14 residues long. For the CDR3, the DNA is TGTGCCAGTAGTAACGACAGGGGGCTAACGCCCCAGCATTTT. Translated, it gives CASSNDRGLTPQHF.

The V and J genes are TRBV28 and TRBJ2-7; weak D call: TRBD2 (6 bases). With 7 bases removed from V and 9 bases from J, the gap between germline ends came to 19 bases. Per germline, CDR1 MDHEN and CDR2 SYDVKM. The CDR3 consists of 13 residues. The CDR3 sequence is CASTVGTRGSQYF. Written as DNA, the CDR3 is TGTGCCAGCACGGTCGGGACGCGGGGTTCGCAGTACTTC.

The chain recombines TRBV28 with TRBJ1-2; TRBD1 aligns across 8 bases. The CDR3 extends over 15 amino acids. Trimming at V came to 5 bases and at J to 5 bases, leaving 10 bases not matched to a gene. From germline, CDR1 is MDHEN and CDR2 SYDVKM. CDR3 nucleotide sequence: TGTGCCAGCAGTCCGCCGGACAGGGCGTCTTATGGCTACACCTTC. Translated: CASSPPDRASYGYTF.

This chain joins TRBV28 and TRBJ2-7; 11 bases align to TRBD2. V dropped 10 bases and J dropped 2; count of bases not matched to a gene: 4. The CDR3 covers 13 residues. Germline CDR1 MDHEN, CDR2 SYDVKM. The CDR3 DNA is TGTGCCACCGGGACTAGCGGCCCCTACGAGCAGTACTTC. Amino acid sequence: CATGTSGPYEQYF.

The CDR3 spells CASSSLIQRTSASYEQYF. The DNA for the CDR3 is TGTGCCAGCAGCTCCTTAATTCAGCGGACTAGCGCAAGTTACGAGCAGTACTTC. This sequence joins TRBV5-8 and TRBJ2-7, with 9 bases identical to TRBD2. The V and J ends lost 3 bases and 4 bases, in that order; junction bases with no gene match: 17. This CDR3 comprises 18 residues. Per germline, CDR1 SGHTS and CDR2 YDEGEE.

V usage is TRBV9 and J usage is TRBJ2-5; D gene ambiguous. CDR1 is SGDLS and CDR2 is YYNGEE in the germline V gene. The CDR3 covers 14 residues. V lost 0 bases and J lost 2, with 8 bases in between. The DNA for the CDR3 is TGTGCCAGCAGCGTAGCGGCTAGTCAAGAGACCCAGTACTTC. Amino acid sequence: CASSVAASQETQYF.

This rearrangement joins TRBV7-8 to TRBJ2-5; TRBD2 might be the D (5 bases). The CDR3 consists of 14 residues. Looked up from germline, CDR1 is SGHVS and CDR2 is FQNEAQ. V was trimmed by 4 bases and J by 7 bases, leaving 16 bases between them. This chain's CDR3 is CASSSMDRAGTQYF. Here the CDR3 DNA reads TGTGCCAGCAGCTCCATGGACCGGGCGGGGACCCAGTACTTC.

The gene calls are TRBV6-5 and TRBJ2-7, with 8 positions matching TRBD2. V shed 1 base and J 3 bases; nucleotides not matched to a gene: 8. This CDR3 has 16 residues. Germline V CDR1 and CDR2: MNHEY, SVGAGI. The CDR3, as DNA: TGTGCCAGCAGTTACTGGGAAGCGGGAGAGGACTACGAGCAGTACTTC. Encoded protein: CASSYWEAGEDYEQYF.

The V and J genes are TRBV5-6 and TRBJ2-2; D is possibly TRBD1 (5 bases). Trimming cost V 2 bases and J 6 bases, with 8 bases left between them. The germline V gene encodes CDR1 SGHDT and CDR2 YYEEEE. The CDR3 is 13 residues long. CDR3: CASSLQDPGELFF. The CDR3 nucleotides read TGTGCCAGCAGCTTACAGGATCCCGGGGAGCTGTTTTTT. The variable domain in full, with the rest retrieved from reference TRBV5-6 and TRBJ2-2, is DAGVTQSPTHLIKTRGQQVTLRCSPKSGHDTVSWYQQALGQGPQFIFQYYEEEERQRGNFPDRFSGHQFPNYSSELNVNALLLGDSALYLCASSLQDPGELFFGEGSRLTVL.

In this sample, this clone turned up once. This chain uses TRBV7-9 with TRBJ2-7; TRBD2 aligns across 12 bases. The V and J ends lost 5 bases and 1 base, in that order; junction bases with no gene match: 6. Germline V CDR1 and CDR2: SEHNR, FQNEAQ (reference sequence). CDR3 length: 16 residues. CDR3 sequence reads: CASSEQLAGGSYEQYF. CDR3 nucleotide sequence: TGTGCCAGCAGCGAGCAACTAGCGGGAGGATCCTACGAGCAGTACTTC. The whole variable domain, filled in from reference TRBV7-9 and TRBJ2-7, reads DTGVSQNPRHKITKRGQNVTFRCDPISEHNRLYWYRQTLGQGPEFLTYFQNEAQLEKSRLLSDRFSAERPKGSFSTLEIQRTEQGDSAMYLCASSEQLAGGSYEQYFGPGTRLTVT.

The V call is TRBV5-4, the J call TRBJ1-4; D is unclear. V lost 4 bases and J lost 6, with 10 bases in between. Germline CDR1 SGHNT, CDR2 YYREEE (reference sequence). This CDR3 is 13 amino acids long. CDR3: CASSRDTDEKLFF. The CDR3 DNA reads TGTGCCAGCAGCAGAGACACCGATGAAAAACTGTTTTTT.

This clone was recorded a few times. The CDR3 sequence: CASSEGGQGNEQFF. The DNA of the CDR3 is TGTGCCAGCAGTGAAGGGGGACAGGGCAATGAGCAGTTCTTC. The chain has TRBV2 and TRBJ2-1; 9 nucleotides line up with TRBD1. CDR3 size: 14 residues. Trimming at V came to 1 base and at J to 6 bases, leaving 1 base not matched to a gene. The germline V gene encodes CDR1 SNHLY and CDR2 FYNNEI. The full variable domain, in which reference TRBV2 and TRBJ2-1 provide the parts outside the CDR3, is EPEVTQTPSHQVTQMGQEVILRCVPISNHLYFYWYRQILGQKVEFLVSFYNNEISEKSEIFDDQFSVERPDGSNFTLKIRSTKLEDSAMYFCASSEGGQGNEQFFGPGTRLTVL.

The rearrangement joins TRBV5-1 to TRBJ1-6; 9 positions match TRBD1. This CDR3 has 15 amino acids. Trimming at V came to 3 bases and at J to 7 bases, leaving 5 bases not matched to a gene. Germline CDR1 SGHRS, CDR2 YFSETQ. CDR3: CASSSEQGANSPLHF. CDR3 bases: TGCGCCAGCAGCTCAGAACAGGGGGCAAATTCACCCCTCCACTTT. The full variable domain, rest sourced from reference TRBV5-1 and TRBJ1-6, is KAGVTQTPRYLIKTRGQQVTLSCSPISGHRSVSWYQQTPGQGLQFLFEYFSETQRNKGNFPGRFSGRQFSNSRSEMNVSTLELGDSALYLCASSSEQGANSPLHFGNGTRLTVT.

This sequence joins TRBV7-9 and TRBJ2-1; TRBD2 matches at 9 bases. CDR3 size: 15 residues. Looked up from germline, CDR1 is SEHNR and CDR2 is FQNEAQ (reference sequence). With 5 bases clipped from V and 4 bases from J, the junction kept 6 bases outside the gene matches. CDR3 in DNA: TGTGCCAGCAGCCAGCCGGCGGGAGGGTACAATGAGCAGTTCTTC. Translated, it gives CASSQPAGGYNEQFF.